Shown below are 21 T cell receptor beta chains from a single sample sequenced in a study of regulatory T cells in long-lasting Graves disease. Time point defined: persistent/refractory GD, antithyroid drugs over 5 years with positive TRAb. The TCR library was made from RNA extracted from PBMCs. In building TCR beta libraries, iRepertoire HTBI primers were used together with Arm-PCR of CDR3 regions. One entry per CDR3 protein, called by TCRdb with MiXCR from the multiplex PCR reads. The data hold about 310,000 distinct CDR3 sequences, with roughly a fifth observed a single time. This material consisted of peripheral blood mononuclear cells (PBMCs), taken when the disease was refractory, from a patient treated with antithyroid drugs. Receptors were obtained from a female donor with Graves disease.

This clonotype has a count of ten or more. The V call is TRBV12-3 or TRBV12-4, the J call TRBJ2-7; D unclear. The CDR3 sequence is 13 residues long. V was cut by 3 bases and J by 0 bases, with 6 bases left in between. The CDR3 DNA follows: TGTGCCAGCAGTTTTCCGGACTCCTACGAGCAGTACTTC. This codes for CASSFPDSYEQYF.

The sample holds many counts of this clonotype. The rearrangement links TRBV30 to TRBJ1-2; D unclear. CDR3 length: 12 amino acids. CDR1 GTSNPN and CDR2 SVGIG come from the germline V gene (reference sequence). Trimming pared 2 bases from V and 4 bases from J, leaving 8 bases between. In DNA form, the CDR3 reads TGTGCCTGGAGTACATTTGTCTATGGCTACACCTTC. Translation: CAWSTFVYGYTF.

This clonotype has a single count. CDR3 in amino acids: CASSIPGRGNQPQHF. The CDR3 DNA sequence: TGTGCCAGTAGTATCCCGGGGAGGGGCAATCAGCCCCAGCATTTT. The chain is built from TRBV19 and TRBJ1-5; D not certain. Germline lookup yields CDR1 LNHDA and CDR2 SQIVND (reference sequence). This CDR3 has 15 residues. V lost 3 bases and J lost 2, with 11 bases in between.

The chain recombines TRBV12-3 or TRBV12-4 with TRBJ2-7; 7 nucleotides match TRBD1. The CDR3 is 13 residues long. Trimming at V came to 2 bases and at J to 7 bases, leaving 5 bases not matched to a gene. The CDR3 coding sequence is TGTGCCAGCAGTTTAACAGGGGTGCATGAGCAGTACTTC. Translated, it gives CASSLTGVHEQYF.

This clonotype showed up just a few times. This chain links TRBV9 with TRBJ1-5; no clear D. The germline gives CDR1 SGDLS, CDR2 YYNGEE. Deletions cut 0 bases from V and 1 base from J, with 5 bases between. The CDR3 loop spans 14 amino acids. CDR3 nucleotides: TGTGCCAGCAGCGTAGAACCGAGCAATCAGCCCCAGCATTTT. Translation gives CASSVEPSNQPQHF.

The genes are TRBV9 and TRBJ2-7; 8 bases map to TRBD2. Looked up from germline, CDR1 is SGDLS and CDR2 is YYNGEE. The CDR3 contains 13 residues. The trim removed 4 bases at V and 5 bases at J, leaving 5 bases unmatched. The CDR3 DNA follows: TGTGCCAGCAGCATGGGACTAGTAGACGAGCAGTACTTC. This codes for CASSMGLVDEQYF.

This sequence joins TRBV4-3 and TRBJ2-3; 7 bases map to TRBD2. After removal of 0 bases from V and 1 base from J, the junction contained 7 bases not matched to a gene. The CDR3 extends over 17 amino acids. Germline assignment: CDR1 LGHNA and CDR2 YSLEER. The CDR3 region has the DNA TGCGCCAGCAGCCAAGATGGAAACGCGGGGGGCACAGATACGCAGTATTTT. Residues: CASSQDGNAGGTDTQYF.

In its sample, this clonotype was seen many times. The gene calls are TRBV28 and TRBJ1-2, with a weak D call TRBD1 (5 bases). V shed 5 bases and J shed 5 bases, with 18 bases lying between them. This CDR3 spans 15 amino acids. Germline lookup yields CDR1 MDHEN and CDR2 SYDVKM. The CDR3 nucleotides are TGTGCCAGCAGTACCGCAGGGAGGTTTGGTTATGGCTACACCTTC. Protein sequence: CASSTAGRFGYGYTF.

The chain is built from TRBV7-6 and TRBJ2-2, with D possibly TRBD1 on 6 matching bases. The ends were cut back, 5 bases at V and 3 bases at J, with 16 bases in the middle. Germline values: CDR1 SGHVS, CDR2 FNYEAQ. The CDR3 runs to 16 residues. CDR3 protein: CASSDRFSMDTGELFF. The CDR3 DNA sequence: TGTGCCAGCAGCGACAGGTTTAGTATGGACACCGGGGAGCTGTTTTTT. The entire variable domain, with the rest obtained from reference TRBV7-6 and TRBJ2-2, is as follows: GAGVSQSPRYKVTKRGQDVALRCDPISGHVSLYWYRQALGQGPEFLTYFNYEAQQDKSGLPNDRFSAERPEGSISTLTIQRTEQRDSAMYRCASSDRFSMDTGELFFGEGSRLTVL.

The chain employs TRBV28 and TRBJ2-7; D gene uncertain. CDR3 length equals 15 residues. The V gene's germline CDR1 is MDHEN and CDR2 SYDVKM. V was cut by 6 bases and J by 5 bases, with 20 bases left in between. The CDR3 reads CASSPPANPPHEQYF. For the CDR3, the DNA is TGTGCCAGCAGCCCACCCGCTAATCCCCCCCACGAGCAGTACTTC.

This clonotype appeared many times. The CDR3 sequence is CSARAENFYSYEQYF. Here the CDR3 DNA reads TGCAGTGCTAGAGCGGAGAACTTCTACTCCTACGAGCAGTACTTC. The gene calls are TRBV20-1 and TRBJ2-7; D uncertain. CDR1 is DFQATT and CDR2 is SNEGSKA in the germline V gene (reference sequence). The CDR3 totals 15 residues. V lost 1 base to trimming and J lost 0 bases, with 13 bases between them.

In this sample, this clonotype turned up many times. The chain recombines TRBV20-1 with TRBJ2-5; the D gene could be TRBD1 or TRBD2 (5 bases each). CDR3 size: 14 residues. Trimming cost V 6 bases and J 3 bases, with 17 bases left between them. Per germline, CDR1 DFQATT and CDR2 SNEGSKA (reference sequence). CDR3 region: CSAPGPNWKETQYF. The DNA for the CDR3 is TGCAGTGCCCCGGGACCGAACTGGAAAGAGACCCAGTACTTC.

This clonotype was picked up many times. This chain uses TRBV29-1 with TRBJ1-1; the match to TRBD1 covers 7 bases. The CDR3 is 15 residues long. Germline trimming cut 0 bases from V and 0 bases from J; bases unmatched to any gene: 4. Germline CDR1 SQVTM, CDR2 ANQGSEA. The CDR3 nucleotides read TGCAGCGTTGAAGATAGAGGGGGCCTGAACACTGAAGCTTTCTTT. Protein: CSVEDRGGLNTEAFF.

Ten or more counts support this clonotype. This chain joins TRBV11-3 and TRBJ1-2; 9 bases align to TRBD1. There are 15 residues in the CDR3. Germline V gene lookup returns CDR1 SGHNT and CDR2 YENEEA. V trimming: 1 base; J trimming: 7 bases; junction bases outside the gene matches: 7. This CDR3 reads CASSLGSATGGGYTF. The CDR3 DNA sequence: TGTGCCAGCAGCTTAGGGTCGGCGACAGGGGGTGGCTACACCTTC.

In regard to this clonotype: This may be a read error, as it is one base from a much larger clone. The V and J genes are TRBV20-1 and TRBJ2-7, with D maybe TRBD2 (5 bases). Germline V gene data show CDR1 as DFQATT and CDR2 as SNEGSKA (reference sequence). V was pared by 0 bases and J by 5 bases, with 17 bases between. CDR3 length: 15 residues. The CDR3 sequence: CSARELPMTIDEQYF. In nucleotides, the CDR3 is TGCAGTGCTAGAGAGTTACCTATGACTATCGACGAGCAGTACTTC.

Turning to this clonotype: Since a much larger clone is just one base distant, this may be a read error. This chain links TRBV27 with TRBJ2-5; 11 bases align to TRBD1. Germline assignment: CDR1 MNHEY and CDR2 SMNVEV (reference sequence). The CDR3 runs 16 residues. The CDR3 DNA follows: TGTGCCTGCAGTTCTCGGACAGGGGGCGGGCAAGAGACCCAGTACTTC. This encodes CACSSRTGGGQETQYF.

The gene calls are TRBV7-3 and TRBJ2-2; D is uncertain. CDR3 length: 15 residues. Trimming left V 5 bases short and J 4 bases short, with 14 bases between. Looked up from germline, CDR1 is SGHTA and CDR2 is FQGTGA. The CDR3 spells CASSPSPGLTGELFF. CDR3 sequence (DNA): TGTGCCAGCAGCCCTTCCCCTGGGCTCACCGGGGAGCTGTTTTTT. The full variable domain, with the rest looked up from reference TRBV7-3 and TRBJ2-2, is GAGVSQTPSNKVTEKGKYVELRCDPISGHTALYWYRQSLGQGPEFLIYFQGTGAADDSGLPNDRFFAVRPEGSVSTLKIQRTERGDSAVYLCASSPSPGLTGELFFGEGSRLTVL.

The J gene is TRBJ1-1, the V gene TRBV4-3; the D is unclear. This CDR3 comprises 15 residues. V was shortened by 0 bases and J by 4 bases, with 12 bases between the two germline ends. The V gene's germline CDR1 is LGHNA and CDR2 YSLEER. DNA for the CDR3: TGCGCCAGCAGCCAAGAAAGGTGGGCCTTCACTGAAGCTTTCTTT. Protein: CASSQERWAFTEAFF.

V and J are TRBV3-1 and TRBJ1-1; perhaps TRBD1 as D (6 bases). The germline V gene encodes CDR1 LGHDT and CDR2 YNNKEL (reference sequence). CDR3 length equals 15 residues. The V end was cut by 4 bases, the J end by 1 base, with 13 bases between. The CDR3 loop is CASSPRGTPNTEAFF. CDR3 DNA: TGTGCCAGCAGCCCGCGGGGGACACCGAACACTGAAGCTTTCTTT.

This clonotype came up a few times. This sequence joins TRBV19 and TRBJ1-4; no clear D gene. Germline values: CDR1 LNHDA, CDR2 SQIVND (reference sequence). CDR3 length: 13 residues. V was trimmed by 6 bases and J by 3 bases, leaving 8 bases between them. CDR3 residues: CASRDGSNEKLFF. The DNA of the CDR3 is TGTGCCAGTAGAGACGGGTCTAATGAAAAACTGTTTTTT.

This clonotype was picked up a small number of times. The J gene is TRBJ2-7, the V gene TRBV7-9; D gene ambiguous. The CDR3 extends over 14 amino acids. With 5 bases removed from V and 0 bases from J, the gap between germline ends came to 11 bases. Germline V lookup: CDR1 SEHNR, CDR2 FQNEAQ (reference sequence). This CDR3 reads CASSLAESSYEQYF. The CDR3 DNA reads as TGTGCCAGCAGCCTTGCTGAGAGCTCCTACGAGCAGTACTTC. Complete variable domain (other parts from reference TRBV7-9 and TRBJ2-7): DTGVSQNPRHKITKRGQNVTFRCDPISEHNRLYWYRQTLGQGPEFLTYFQNEAQLEKSRLLSDRFSAERPKGSFSTLEIQRTEQGDSAMYLCASSLAESSYEQYFGPGTRLTVT.